These 3 T cell receptor beta chains were all obtained from the same sample, sequenced in a study of Graves' ophthalmopathy and Graves' hyperthyroidism (dated by TCRdb to 2016 to 2019). The instrument was an Illumina HiSeq 2000. For repertoire sequencing, the TCR beta CDR3 regions were amplified from RNA transcripts. A first-round RT-PCR used HTBI primers with the Qiagen OneStep RT-PCR kit, followed by a second-round multiplex PCR, size selection and purification. TCRdb ran its own pipeline on the public reads, namely fastp trimming at Q25 and MiXCR clone calling, and kept in-frame beta chains. Each entry is one CDR3 protein sequence, shown with its most common DNA and genes. Recorded for this sample are fewer than 600,000 distinct CDR3 sequences; 13% to 15% of them occurred a single time. The ten largest clonotypes hold over 7.5% of the sample. The sequencing input was blood. The receptors were sampled from a young woman with Graves' ophthalmopathy. Donor details come from another sample of the same person, matched by shared clones.

In its sample, this clonotype was seen many times. V is TRBV7-8 and J is TRBJ1-2; D remains ambiguous. Deletions cut 5 bases from V and 0 bases from J, with 13 bases between. This CDR3 has 15 residues. Germline V lookup: CDR1 SGHVS, CDR2 FQNEAQ. Here the CDR3 DNA reads TGTGCCAGCAGCCCCTGGGAAGGGACTAACTATGGCTACACCTTC. Its translation: CASSPWEGTNYGYTF.

This clonotype was observed at least ten times. The V and J genes are TRBV30 and TRBJ2-5; a possible D gene is TRBD2 (6 bases). V shed 6 bases and J shed 1 base, with 15 bases lying between them. This CDR3 contains 14 residues. From germline, CDR1 is GTSNPN and CDR2 SVGIG (reference sequence). DNA of the CDR3: TGTGCCTGCGCAGTATCGGGGGTCCAAGAGACCCAGTACTTC. Amino acids: CACAVSGVQETQYF.

This clonotype was seen at least ten times. The chain combines TRBV15 with TRBJ1-1; TRBD1 is a possible D gene (6 bases). In germline, CDR1 is LNHNV, CDR2 YYDKDF (reference sequence). With 0 bases removed from V and 8 bases from J, the gap between germline ends came to 22 bases. The length of the CDR3 is 17 residues. CDR3 region: CATSRDEVYRVVAEAFF. The CDR3 coding sequence is TGTGCCACCAGCAGAGATGAGGTTTACAGGGTAGTAGCGGAAGCTTTCTTT.